These T cell receptor beta chains were read from a single sample in a study of blood T cells in healthy people across ages. TCRdb re-derived calls from the 5' RACE reads in MiXCR, one entry per CDR3 protein. The sample has fewer than 1,200,000 distinct CDR3 sequences; approximately 26% are singletons. These data also formed part of another study, on T cells of mothers and their children.

The sequencing sample was made of blood. Every receptor here comes from a girl under 10 years old in good health. CDR3s include the opening cysteine and the closing phenylalanine or tryptophan. D genes are given only for firm matches. Not all rows give a size; the values are once, few, many and, for expanded clones, a class.

D gene: .
J gene: TRBJ2-1
V gene: TRBV6-5
clone size: .
CDR3 protein: CASSGRREDEQFF
CDR3 DNA: TGTGCCAGCAGCGGCAGAAGGGAAGATGAGCAGTTCTTC

D gene: TRBD2
J gene: TRBJ2-7
V gene: TRBV5-1
clone size: few
CDR3 protein: CASSTLAGTGSGRATYEQYF
CDR3 DNA: TGCGCCAGCAGCACACTGGCTGGGACAGGAAGCGGGAGGGCAACCTACGAGCAGTACTTC

D gene: .
J gene: TRBJ2-5
V gene: TRBV12-3/TRBV12-4
clone size: .
CDR3 protein: CASSPFETPPGQETQYF
CDR3 DNA: TGTGCCAGCAGCCCCTTCGAGACACCCCCTGGCCAAGAGACCCAGTACTTC

D gene: .
J gene: TRBJ1-1
V gene: TRBV13
clone size: few
CDR3 protein: CASSLSPTEQGNTEAFF
CDR3 DNA: TGTGCCAGCAGCTTATCTCCGACAGAACAGGGGAACACTGAAGCTTTCTTT

D gene: .
J gene: TRBJ2-5
V gene: TRBV4-3
clone size: few
CDR3 protein: CASSQDFPIGTQYF
CDR3 DNA: TGCGCCAGCAGCCAAGATTTTCCCATAGGGACCCAGTACTTC

D gene: .
J gene: TRBJ2-7
V gene: TRBV29-1
clone size: few
CDR3 protein: CSVTQRYEQYF
CDR3 DNA: TGCAGCGTCACACAGAGATACGAGCAGTACTTC

D gene: .
J gene: TRBJ2-2
V gene: TRBV20-1
clone size: few
CDR3 protein: CSARKRRESNTGELFF
CDR3 DNA: TGCAGTGCTAGGAAGAGACGGGAGTCTAACACCGGGGAGCTGTTTTTT

D gene: .
J gene: TRBJ2-5
V gene: TRBV4-1
clone size: .
CDR3 protein: CASSHPSEETQYF
CDR3 DNA: TGCGCCAGCAGCCATCCATCCGAAGAGACCCAGTACTTC

D gene: .
J gene: TRBJ2-6
V gene: TRBV9
clone size: .
CDR3 protein: CASSVLSGANVLTF
CDR3 DNA: TGTGCCAGCAGCGTTCTAAGTGGGGCCAACGTCCTGACTTTC

D gene: .
J gene: TRBJ2-7
V gene: TRBV12-3/TRBV12-4
clone size: .
CDR3 protein: CTSSSRWGVVYEQYF
CDR3 DNA: TGTACCAGCAGTTCCCGGTGGGGTGTAGTCTACGAGCAGTACTTC

D gene: .
J gene: TRBJ2-1
V gene: TRBV29-1
clone size: .
CDR3 protein: CSVEEGAGDDNEQFF
CDR3 DNA: TGCAGCGTTGAAGAAGGGGCAGGAGACGACAATGAGCAGTTCTTC

D gene: TRBD1
J gene: TRBJ2-3
V gene: TRBV5-6
clone size: .
CDR3 protein: CASSLLGQGITDTQYF
CDR3 DNA: TGTGCCAGCAGCTTGCTGGGACAGGGGATAACAGATACGCAGTATTTT

D gene: .
J gene: TRBJ1-5
V gene: TRBV12-5
clone size: few
CDR3 protein: CASGLVPRQVRNQPQHF
CDR3 DNA: TGTGCTAGTGGTTTGGTCCCCCGACAGGTCCGCAATCAGCCCCAGCATTTT

D gene: .
J gene: TRBJ2-1
V gene: TRBV11-1
clone size: .
CDR3 protein: CASSFSTGRYNEQFF
CDR3 DNA: TGTGCCAGCAGCTTTTCAACAGGGCGATACAATGAGCAGTTCTTC

D gene: .
J gene: TRBJ2-1
V gene: TRBV7-3
clone size: few
CDR3 protein: CASSLRIGNEQFF
CDR3 DNA: TGTGCCAGCAGCTTAAGAATAGGGAATGAGCAGTTCTTC

D gene: .
J gene: TRBJ1-4
V gene: TRBV4-1
clone size: few
CDR3 protein: CASSQALFEKLFF
CDR3 DNA: TGCGCCAGCAGCCAAGCTCTTTTTGAAAAACTGTTTTTT

D gene: .
J gene: TRBJ2-7
V gene: TRBV12-3/TRBV12-4
clone size: .
CDR3 protein: CASSPRQAKQLNSYEQYF
CDR3 DNA: TGTGCCAGCAGTCCCCGACAGGCGAAACAGCTAAACTCCTACGAGCAGTACTTC